This T cell receptor beta chain stems from a study of blood T cell repertoires in COVID-19. Overall study: Some COVID-19 samples were acute and others convalescent; all came from the United States, Italy and Spain.

Per the study methods: Reference gene primer amplification in the assay estimated nucleated cell counts. Sequencing was performed with immunoSEQ multiplex PCR; in TCRdb, only in-frame clones are kept and a portion is missing. V, J and clone size were drawn from that table, and D and trimming were deduced from the DNA. The profile covers 60,000 to 75,000 clones, with about four fifths appearing a single time and 9% to 10% taken by the ten largest. The ends were cut back, 5 bases at V and 7 bases at J, with 12 bases in the middle. The CDR3 contains 12 residues. Germline V gives CDR1 SGHDN, CDR2 FVKESK.

The TCR sequence derives from a woman of 80 years or more with acute or convalescent COVID-19. The sequenced material came from peripheral blood. The chain links TRBV14 to TRBJ2-7, with a possible D match to TRBD1 (6 bases). The chain's CDR3 is CASSSQGWEQYF. The CDR3 bases are TGTGCCAGCAGCTCACAGGGCTGGGAGCAGTACTTC.